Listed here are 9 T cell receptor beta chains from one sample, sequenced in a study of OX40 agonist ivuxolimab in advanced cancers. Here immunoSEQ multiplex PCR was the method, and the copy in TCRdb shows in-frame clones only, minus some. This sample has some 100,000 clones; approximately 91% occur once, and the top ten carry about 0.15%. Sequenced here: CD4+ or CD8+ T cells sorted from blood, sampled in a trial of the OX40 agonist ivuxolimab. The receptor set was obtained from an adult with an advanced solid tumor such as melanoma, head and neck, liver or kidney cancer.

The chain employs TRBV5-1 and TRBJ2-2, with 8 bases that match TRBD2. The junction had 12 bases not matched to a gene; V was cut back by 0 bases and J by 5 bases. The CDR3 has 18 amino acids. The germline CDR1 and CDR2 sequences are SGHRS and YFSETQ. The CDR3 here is CASSLGLLAGGPTGELFF. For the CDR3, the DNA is TGCGCCAGCAGCTTGGGCTTGTTGGCGGGGGGCCCAACCGGGGAGCTGTTTTTT.

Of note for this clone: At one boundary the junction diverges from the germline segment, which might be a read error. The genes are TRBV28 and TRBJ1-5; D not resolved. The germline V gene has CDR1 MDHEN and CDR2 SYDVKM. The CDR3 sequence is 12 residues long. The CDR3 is CTSSFSHQPQHF. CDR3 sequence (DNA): TGTACCAGCAGTTTTAGTCACCAGCCCCAGCATTTT.

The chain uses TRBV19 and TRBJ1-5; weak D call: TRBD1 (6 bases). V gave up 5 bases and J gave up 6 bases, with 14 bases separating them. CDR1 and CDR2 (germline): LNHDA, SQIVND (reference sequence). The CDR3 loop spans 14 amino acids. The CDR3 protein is CASSFRQARQPQHF. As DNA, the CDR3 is TGTGCCAGTAGTTTCCGACAGGCTCGTCAGCCCCAGCATTTT.

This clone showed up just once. The CDR3 DNA reads TGTGCCAGCAGCCCTGGACAGGGTGGGGAGACCCAGTACTTC. Its protein product is CASSPGQGGETQYF. The gene calls are TRBV11-3 and TRBJ2-5; 8 bases fit TRBD1. V lost 5 bases to trimming and J lost 5 bases; unmatched junction nucleotides: 7. The CDR3 extends over 14 amino acids. The germline CDR1 and CDR2 sequences are SGHNT and YENEEA.

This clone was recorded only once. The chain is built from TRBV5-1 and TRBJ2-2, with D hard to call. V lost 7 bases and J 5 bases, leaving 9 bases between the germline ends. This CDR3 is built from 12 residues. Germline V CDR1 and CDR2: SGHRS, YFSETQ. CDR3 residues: CASHNGTGELFF. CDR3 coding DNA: TGCGCCAGCCATAACGGAACCGGGGAGCTGTTTTTT.

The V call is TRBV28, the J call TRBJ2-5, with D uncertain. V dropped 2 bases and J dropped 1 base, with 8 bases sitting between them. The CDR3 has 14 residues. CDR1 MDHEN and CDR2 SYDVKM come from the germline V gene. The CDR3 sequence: CASSLDIPQETQYF. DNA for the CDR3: TGTGCCAGCAGTTTAGACATTCCCCAAGAGACCCAGTACTTC.

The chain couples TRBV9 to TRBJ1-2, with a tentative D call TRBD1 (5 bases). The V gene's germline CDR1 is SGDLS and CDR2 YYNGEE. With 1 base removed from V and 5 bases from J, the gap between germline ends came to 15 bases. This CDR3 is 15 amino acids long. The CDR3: CASSVYGGSGYGYTF. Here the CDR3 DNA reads TGTGCCAGCAGCGTATACGGGGGTTCAGGGTATGGCTACACCTTC.

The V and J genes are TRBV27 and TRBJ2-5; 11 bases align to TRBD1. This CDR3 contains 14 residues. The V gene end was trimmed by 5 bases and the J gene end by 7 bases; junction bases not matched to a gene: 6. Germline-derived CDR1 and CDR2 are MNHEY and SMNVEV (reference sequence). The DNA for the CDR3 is TGTGCCAGCAGTATTTTAGGGACAGGGGGGACCCAGTACTTC. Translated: CASSILGTGGTQYF.

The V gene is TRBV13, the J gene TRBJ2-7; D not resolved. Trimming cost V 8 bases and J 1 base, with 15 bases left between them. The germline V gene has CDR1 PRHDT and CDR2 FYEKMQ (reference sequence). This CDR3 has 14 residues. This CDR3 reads CASSSRSWSYEQYF. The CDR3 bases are TGTGCCAGCTCCTCTAGGTCGTGGTCCTACGAGCAGTACTTC.